This T cell receptor (beta chain) was identified during a study of OX40 agonist ivuxolimab in advanced cancers. Study at large: Three patients showed partial responses: one hepatocellular carcinoma and two cutaneous melanoma cases.

A word on this clone: Antigen specificity is unknown.

Samples of blood were obtained at baseline, on cycle 4 day 1, and on cycle 7 day 1. Sequencing used immunoSEQ multiplex PCR; TCRdb keeps in-frame clones, though not all of them. The repertoire holds about 50,000 clones, roughly four fifths seen once, with around 2.5% in the top ten. The study's findings and limits: Patients who responded partially at 0.1-3.0 mg/kg showed clonal expansion ranking among the lowest. Both blood CD4+ and CD8+ T cells showed clonal growth by week 6 at 0.1 to 3.0 mg/kg.

The material was CD4+ or CD8+ T cells sorted from blood, obtained in a trial of the OX40 agonist ivuxolimab. The receptor's source is an adult with an advanced solid tumor such as melanoma, head and neck, liver or kidney cancer.

The chain's CDR3 is CASSLSVGQGVYEQYF. CDR3 sequence (DNA): TGTGCCAGCAGTTTATCAGTGGGACAGGGGGTCTACGAGCAGTACTTC. The rearrangement uses TRBV27 and TRBJ2-7; 11 bases align to TRBD1. Germline V gene sequence: CDR1 MNHEY, CDR2 SMNVEV (reference sequence). The trim removed 0 bases at V and 3 bases at J, leaving 4 bases unmatched. The CDR3 covers 16 residues.